This T cell receptor (beta chain) was found in a study of immune characterization of retroperitoneal liposarcoma. TCRdb used MiXCR to reprocess the PCR reads, holding one entry per CDR3 protein. The table records about 1,600 distinct CDR3 sequences, 45% to 55% of them present only once. The germline V gene has CDR1 MNHNY and CDR2 SVGAGI (reference sequence). The CDR3 has 13 residues. The TCR sequence derives from a female donor with retroperitoneal liposarcoma. This chain uses TRBV6-6 with TRBJ2-4; possibly TRBD1 or TRBD2 for D (6 bases each). Near its end, the DNA agrees better with TRBJ2-5, so the J call may be wrong. Sequencing input: tumor tissue. The CDR3 coding sequence is TGTGCCAGCAGCCCCCGAGGGGGGGAGACCCAGTACTTC. It yields the protein CASSPRGGETQYF.